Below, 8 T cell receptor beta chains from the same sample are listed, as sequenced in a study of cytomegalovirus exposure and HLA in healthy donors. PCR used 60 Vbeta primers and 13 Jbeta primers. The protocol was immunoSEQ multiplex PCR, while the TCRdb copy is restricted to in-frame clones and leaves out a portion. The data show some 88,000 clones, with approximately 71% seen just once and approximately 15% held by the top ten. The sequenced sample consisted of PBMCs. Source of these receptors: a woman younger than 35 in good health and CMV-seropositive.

CDR3 coding DNA: TGCGCCAGCAGCCGGATGGGAGCCGGAGGAGAAGAGACCCAGTACTTC. It specifies CASSRMGAGGEETQYF. The rearrangement links TRBV23-1 to TRBJ2-5, with D maybe TRBD2 (5 bases). TRBV23-1 belongs to the ORF category, with a function that is uncertain. Deletions cut 6 bases from V and 3 bases from J, with 20 bases between. The CDR3 totals 16 residues.

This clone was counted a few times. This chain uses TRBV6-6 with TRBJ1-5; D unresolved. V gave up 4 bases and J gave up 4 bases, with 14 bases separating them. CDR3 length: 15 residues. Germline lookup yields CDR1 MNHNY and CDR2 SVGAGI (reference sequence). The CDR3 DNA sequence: TGTGCCAGCAGTTCCGAGGGCGCGGGTAATCAGCCCCAGCATTTT. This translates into CASSSEGAGNQPQHF.

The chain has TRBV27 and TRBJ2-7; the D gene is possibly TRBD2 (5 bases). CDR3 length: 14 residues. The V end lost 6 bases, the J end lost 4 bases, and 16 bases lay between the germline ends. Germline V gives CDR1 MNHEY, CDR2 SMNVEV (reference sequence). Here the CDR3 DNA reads TGTGCCAGCAGCCACGGACTCGGGGTGTACGAGCAGTACTTC. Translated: CASSHGLGVYEQYF.

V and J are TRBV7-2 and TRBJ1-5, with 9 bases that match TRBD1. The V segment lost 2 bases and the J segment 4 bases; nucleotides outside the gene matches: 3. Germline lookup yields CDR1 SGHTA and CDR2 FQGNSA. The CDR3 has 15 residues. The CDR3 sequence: CASSLYRGPNQPQHF. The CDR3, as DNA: TGTGCCAGCAGCTTATACAGGGGGCCGAATCAGCCCCAGCATTTT. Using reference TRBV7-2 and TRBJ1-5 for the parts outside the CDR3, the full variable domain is GAGVSQSPSNKVTEKGKDVELRCDPISGHTALYWYRQSLGQGLEFLIYFQGNSAPDKSGLPSDRFSAERTGGSVSTLTIQRTQQEDSAVYLCASSLYRGPNQPQHFGDGTRLSIL.

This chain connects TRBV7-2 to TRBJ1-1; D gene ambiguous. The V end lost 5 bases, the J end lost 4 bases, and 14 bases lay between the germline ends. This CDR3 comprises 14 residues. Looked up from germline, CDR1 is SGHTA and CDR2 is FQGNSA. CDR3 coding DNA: TGTGCCAGCAGCCTTCAGGCTTCCTCCACTGAAGCTTTCTTT. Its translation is CASSLQASSTEAFF.

CDR3 in DNA: TGTGCCAGCAGCGGCAGAGGAGCGGGAGGTAGTTACGAGCAGTACTTC. This translates into CASSGRGAGGSYEQYF. The V gene is TRBV9, the J gene TRBJ2-7; 9 bases align to TRBD2. Germline V gene data show CDR1 as SGDLS and CDR2 as YYNGEE. The CDR3 totals 16 residues. The V gene end was trimmed by 3 bases and the J gene end by 4 bases; junction bases not matched to a gene: 11. Full variable domain (missing parts from reference TRBV9 and TRBJ2-7): DSGVTQTPKHLITATGQRVTLRCSPRSGDLSVYWYQQSLDQGLQFLIQYYNGEERAKGNILERFSAQQFPDLHSELNLSSLELGDSALYFCASSGRGAGGSYEQYFGPGTRLTVT.

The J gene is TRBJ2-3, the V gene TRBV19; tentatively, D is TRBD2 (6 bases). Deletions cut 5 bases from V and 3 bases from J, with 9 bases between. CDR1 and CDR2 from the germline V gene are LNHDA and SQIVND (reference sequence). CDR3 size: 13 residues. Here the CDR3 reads CASSLGGTDTQYF. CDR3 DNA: TGTGCCAGTAGTCTCGGGGGTACAGATACGCAGTATTTT. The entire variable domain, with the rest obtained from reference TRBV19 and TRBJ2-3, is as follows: DGGITQSPKYLFRKEGQNVTLSCEQNLNHDAMYWYRQDPGQGLRLIYYSQIVNDFQKGDIAEGYSVSREKKESFPLTVTSAQKNPTAFYLCASSLGGTDTQYFGPGTRLTVL.

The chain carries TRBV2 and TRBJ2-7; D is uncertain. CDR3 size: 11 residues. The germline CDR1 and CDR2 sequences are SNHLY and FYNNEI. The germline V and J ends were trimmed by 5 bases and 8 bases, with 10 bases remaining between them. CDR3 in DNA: TGTGCCAGCAGTCGGGTCATCCAGCAGTACTTC. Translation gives CASSRVIQQYF. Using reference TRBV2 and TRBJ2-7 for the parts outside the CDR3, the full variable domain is EPEVTQTPSHQVTQMGQEVILRCVPISNHLYFYWYRQILGQKVEFLVSFYNNEISEKSEIFDDQFSVERPDGSNFTLKIRSTKLEDSAMYFCASSRVIQQYFGPGTRLTVT.